This TCR beta chain was obtained from a study of identical twins. Overall study results and limits: Fewer insertions were carried by abundant cord blood beta clonotypes, but none was seen in memory repertoires.

TCRdb analysed the 5' RACE reads with MiXCR anew, one entry per CDR3 protein. Of some 500,000 distinct CDR3 sequences in the sample, around an eighth were seen once. This clonotype was counted a few times. Its antigen is undetermined. V dropped 4 bases and J dropped 2 bases, with 6 bases sitting between them. Germline CDR1 and CDR2: SEHNR and FQNEAQ (reference sequence). This CDR3 has 14 residues. These records were also assigned to another study, of yellow fever vaccine responses in identical twins.

This rearrangement joins TRBV7-9 to TRBJ2-6; no clear D gene. The sequenced sample consisted of CD4+ T cells sorted from blood. This clonotype was sampled from a woman between 18 and 29 years old in good health. The CDR3 sequence is CASSSNPGANVLTF. CDR3 nucleotide sequence: TGTGCCAGCAGCTCCAATCCTGGGGCCAACGTCCTGACTTTC. Complete variable domain (other parts from reference TRBV7-9 and TRBJ2-6): DTGVSQNPRHKITKRGQNVTFRCDPISEHNRLYWYRQTLGQGPEFLTYFQNEAQLEKSRLLSDRFSAERPKGSFSTLEIQRTEQGDSAMYLCASSSNPGANVLTFGAGSRLTVL.